The T cell receptor beta chain described here comes from a study of CD8 T cells in ankylosing spondylitis. The study's findings and limits: Disease-linked clones bore a CD8+ phenotype, appearing relatively rarely in peripheral blood. Typical of ankylosing spondylitis blood, it appeared, was a TCR beta motif of under 10 highly homologous variants. There was reportedly significant enrichment of clones that were disease-linked in matched ankylosing spondylitis synovial fluid.

For TCR beta, libraries came from quantitative 5'-RACE with molecular barcodes. TCRdb reprocessed the 5' RACE reads with MiXCR, giving one entry per CDR3 protein. Of approximately 440,000 distinct CDR3 sequences listed, about a sixth are singletons. Concerning this clonotype: Its antigen is unidentified.

The CDR3 extends over 12 amino acids. CDR1 and CDR2 from the germline V gene are SQVTM and ANQGSEA. Trimming removed 4 bases from V and 5 bases from J, with 11 bases in between. The receptor was isolated from a male donor with ankylosing spondylitis. The genes are TRBV29-1 and TRBJ1-2; D remains unclear. Input material: blood, either unsorted or a sorted T cell fraction (not recorded which). As DNA, the CDR3 is TGCAGCGTTGCGGTGGAGTGGTATGGCTACACCTTC. It yields the protein CSVAVEWYGYTF.